These 19 T cell receptor beta chains originate from one sample sequenced in a study of T cell responses to AZD1222 COVID-19 vaccine. TCRdb's copy holds only in-frame clones and misses some; the assay was immunoSEQ multiplex PCR. The sample has some 150,000 clones, less than 90% seen once; the top ten hold about 5%. Sequenced here: peripheral blood, sampled on day 0 of MenACWY control vaccination. The receptors stem from an adult in good health.

The gene calls are TRBV6-5 and TRBJ2-2, with D possibly TRBD1 on 6 matching bases. Trimming took off 6 bases at V and 7 bases at J, with 18 bases between the two ends. The germline V gene encodes CDR1 MNHEY and CDR2 SVGAGI. The CDR3 is 15 amino acids. Here the CDR3 DNA reads TGTGCCAGCAGGGCCCCCACAGGGCTTCTCGGGGAGCTGTTTTTT. This gives the protein CASRAPTGLLGELFF.

The chain links TRBV7-8 to TRBJ2-7, with D hard to call. The CDR3 runs to 14 residues. Germline lookup yields CDR1 SGHVS and CDR2 FQNEAQ. Deletions cut 1 base from V and 0 bases from J, with 7 bases between. DNA of the CDR3: TGTGCCAGCAGCTTAGGACGAAACTCCTACGAGCAGTACTTC. Encoded protein: CASSLGRNSYEQYF.

V and J are TRBV16 and TRBJ1-5; D possibly corresponds to TRBD1 (5 bases). There are 17 residues in the CDR3. The V gene's germline CDR1 is KGHSY and CDR2 FQNENV. V lost 4 bases, J lost 2 bases, and 18 bases lay in between. DNA of the CDR3: TGTGCCAGCAGCCTTGTGCGCAGGGCTGGGGGCAATCAGCCCCAGCATTTT. It codes for CASSLVRRAGGNQPQHF.

This rearrangement joins TRBV11-2 to TRBJ2-2; either TRBD1 or TRBD2 may fit D (6 bases each). Deletions cut 0 bases from V and 0 bases from J, with 11 bases between. CDR3 length: 17 amino acids. Per the germline V gene, CDR1 is SGHAT and CDR2 is FQNNGV. Here the CDR3 DNA reads TGTGCCAGCAGCTTAGATAGGGGGGCCTCGAACACCGGGGAGCTGTTTTTT. It codes for CASSLDRGASNTGELFF. Based on the CDR3 plus reference TRBV11-2 and TRBJ2-2, the full variable domain is EAGVAQSPRYKIIEKRQSVAFWCNPISGHATLYWYQQILGQGPKLLIQFQNNGVVDDSQLPKDRFSAERLKGVDSTLKIQPAKLEDSAVYLCASSLDRGASNTGELFFGEGSRLTVL.

V gene TRBV10-3 combines with J gene TRBJ2-3; D is unresolved. CDR3 length: 11 residues. V dropped 5 bases and J dropped 6 bases, with 6 bases sitting between them. Germline V gene data show CDR1 as ENHRY and CDR2 as SYGVKD. CDR3 protein: CAISKGDTQYF. The CDR3 coding sequence is TGTGCCATCAGTAAAGGGGATACGCAGTATTTT.

V gene TRBV7-2 combines with J gene TRBJ2-7; 7 nucleotides match TRBD2. V dropped 7 bases and J dropped 2; count of bases not matched to a gene: 8. There are 14 residues in the CDR3. Germline CDR1 is SGHTA and CDR2 is FQGNSA. CDR3 coding DNA: TGTGCCAGCAACCCTGAAGCGGGACCCTACGAGCAGTACTTC. Translation gives CASNPEAGPYEQYF.

The chain links TRBV28 to TRBJ1-2; D uncertain. The CDR3 sequence is 12 residues long. Germline CDR1 is MDHEN and CDR2 is SYDVKM. V lost 2 bases and J 0 bases, leaving 1 base between the germline ends. The CDR3 reads CASSLPNYGYTF. The CDR3, as DNA: TGTGCCAGCAGTTTACCTAACTATGGCTACACCTTC.

The genes are TRBV24-1 and TRBJ2-1; 8 bases agree with TRBD2. The junction had 19 bases not matched to a gene; V was cut back by 7 bases and J by 6 bases. Germline V gene lookup returns CDR1 KGHDR and CDR2 SFDVKD. This CDR3 is 18 amino acids long. The chain's CDR3 is CATSPGGPLGFASNEQFF. The CDR3 DNA reads as TGTGCCACCAGCCCGGGGGGGCCCCTCGGGTTTGCGTCCAATGAGCAGTTCTTC.

The V and J genes are TRBV7-8 and TRBJ1-3, with a weak D call TRBD1 (5 bases). V gave up 4 bases and J gave up 0 bases, with 13 bases separating them. The CDR3 contains 16 residues. The V gene's germline CDR1 is SGHVS and CDR2 FQNEAQ. CDR3 loop: CASSSQGRPSGNTIYF. The DNA for the CDR3 is TGTGCCAGCAGCTCCCAGGGACGCCCCTCTGGAAACACCATATATTTT. The full variable domain, its missing parts supplied by reference TRBV7-8 and TRBJ1-3, is GAGVSQSPRYKVAKRGQDVALRCDPISGHVSLFWYQQALGQGPEFLTYFQNEAQLDKSGLPSDRFFAERPEGSVSTLKIQRTQQEDSAVYLCASSSQGRPSGNTIYFGEGSWLTVV.

This chain uses TRBV5-5 with TRBJ1-6; possible D gene TRBD1, 5 bases. The CDR3 sequence is 16 residues long. V gave up 4 bases and J gave up 6 bases, with 17 bases separating them. Germline assignment: CDR1 SGHKS and CDR2 YYEKEE (reference sequence). The DNA for the CDR3 is TGTGCCAGCAGCGCGAGAACGGGACTTGTTAATTCACCCCTCCACTTT. Amino acids: CASSARTGLVNSPLHF.

The chain has TRBV30 and TRBJ1-1, with no clear D. Trimming removed 2 bases from V and 4 bases from J, with 8 bases in between. The CDR3 extends over 12 amino acids. Germline V gives CDR1 GTSNPN, CDR2 SVGIG (reference sequence). The CDR3 DNA is TGTGCCTGGAGTTCCGGCGGCACTGAAGCTTTCTTT. It encodes CAWSSGGTEAFF.

The genes are TRBV25-1 and TRBJ1-6; 8 bases agree with TRBD1. CDR1 and CDR2 (germline): MGHDK, SYGVNS. J was trimmed by 0 bases and V by 4 bases; bases with no gene match: 8. There are 18 residues in the CDR3. CDR3 protein: CASSAVRQGSSYNSPLHF. The CDR3 bases are TGTGCCAGCAGTGCCGTCAGACAGGGGAGCTCCTATAATTCACCCCTCCACTTT. Filled out from reference TRBV25-1 and TRBJ1-6, the complete variable domain reads EADIYQTPRYLVIGTGKKITLECSQTMGHDKMYWYQQDPGMELHLIHYSYGVNSTEKGDLSSESTVSRIRTEHFPLTLESARPSHTSQYLCASSAVRQGSSYNSPLHFGNGTRLTVT.

Written as DNA, the CDR3 is TGTGCCAGTAGTTCACAGGGTGCCTCGGGCAACGTCCTGACTTTC. It encodes CASSSQGASGNVLTF. This chain joins TRBV19 and TRBJ2-6, with D possibly being TRBD1 (6 bases). V lost 5 bases and J lost 9, with 17 bases in between. Germline V gene lookup returns CDR1 LNHDA and CDR2 SQIVND (reference sequence). This CDR3 spans 15 amino acids.

The V and J genes are TRBV19 and TRBJ2-7, with 8 bases lining up with TRBD1. The CDR3 runs to 15 residues. Losses at the gene ends were 4 bases for V and 0 bases for J; bases not matched to a gene: 5. The germline CDR1 and CDR2 sequences are LNHDA and SQIVND (reference sequence). CDR3 in amino acids: CASSTDRASSYEQYF. The CDR3 DNA reads TGTGCCAGTAGTACGGACAGGGCCAGCTCCTACGAGCAGTACTTC.

The chain uses TRBV25-1 and TRBJ1-6; D not certain. The CDR3 length is 16 residues. Trimming took 4 bases from V and 3 from J, leaving 13 bases between them. Germline V gene lookup returns CDR1 MGHDK and CDR2 SYGVNS. In DNA, the CDR3 is TGTGCCAGCAGTGCCCCAAGCCACTACTATAATTCACCCCTCCACTTT. It encodes CASSAPSHYYNSPLHF. Variable domain in full (rest from reference TRBV25-1 and TRBJ1-6): EADIYQTPRYLVIGTGKKITLECSQTMGHDKMYWYQQDPGMELHLIHYSYGVNSTEKGDLSSESTVSRIRTEHFPLTLESARPSHTSQYLCASSAPSHYYNSPLHFGNGTRLTVT.

This clone was observed once. The chain recombines TRBV29-1 with TRBJ1-1; no clear D gene. This CDR3 is built from 15 residues. Germline lookup yields CDR1 SQVTM and CDR2 ANQGSEA. V was cut by 5 bases and J by 1 base, with 17 bases left in between. CDR3 loop: CSVRSWRQENTEAFF. The CDR3 DNA reads TGCAGCGTTAGAAGCTGGCGCCAGGAGAACACTGAAGCTTTCTTT.

This clone was found once. The chain couples TRBV5-4 to TRBJ2-7, with a possible D match to TRBD1 (6 bases). Germline V CDR1 and CDR2: SGHNT, YYREEE (reference sequence). Trimming removed 2 bases at V and 1 base at J, with 10 bases between. The length of the CDR3 is 14 residues. In DNA form, the CDR3 reads TGTGCCAGCAGCTTTGGGGGCCCTTCCTACGAGCAGTACTTC. Protein product: CASSFGGPSYEQYF.

The chain joins TRBV6-6 to TRBJ2-3; the D is unclear. In germline, CDR1 is MNHNY, CDR2 SVGAGI (reference sequence). Between the trimmed V and J ends, which lost 8 bases and 6 bases, there was a span of 9 bases. CDR3 length equals 11 residues. CDR3: CASLLRDTQYF. Here the CDR3 DNA reads TGTGCCAGCCTGTTGCGTGATACGCAGTATTTT.

In its sample, this clone was seen a few times. This rearrangement joins TRBV27 to TRBJ2-2; unclear D gene. The CDR3 sequence is 14 residues long. The ends were cut back, 10 bases at V and 0 bases at J, with 12 bases in the middle. Germline values: CDR1 MNHEY, CDR2 SMNVEV (reference sequence). Written as DNA, the CDR3 is TGTGCCACCCGCTGGGCCGCGAACACCGGGGAGCTGTTTTTT. Its protein product is CATRWAANTGELFF.